The source of this T cell receptor (beta chain) is a study of neoadjuvant nivolumab and ipilimumab in lung cancer. At the level of the study: The combination arm added day-1 ipilimumab 1 mg/kg to nivolumab 3 mg/kg on days 1, 15, 29. Study-wide points: Higher pretherapy blood TCR richness went with higher resected-tumor richness. From pretherapy to surgery, tumor richness and clonality rose with dual therapy.

Turning to this clone: Its antigen remains unknown.

Method: immunoSEQ multiplex PCR; TCRdb's copy keeps in-frame clones and lacks some. This sample has over 25,000 clones, with 80% found just once. Sequencing was performed on peripheral blood, taken before neoadjuvant nivolumab, alone or with ipilimumab. This receptor was obtained from an adult with non-small cell lung cancer.

Here the CDR3 reads CASSIGTPGIGFYEQYF. CDR3 nucleotides: TGTGCCAGTAGTATTGGGACTCCGGGGATAGGTTTTTACGAGCAGTACTTC. This chain connects TRBV19 to TRBJ2-7, with a possible D match to TRBD2 (6 bases). Germline CDR1 is LNHDA and CDR2 is SQIVND (reference sequence). This CDR3 is built from 17 residues. V was cut by 3 bases and J by 4 bases, with 22 bases left in between.